Described below is a single T cell receptor beta chain sequence and its context. Antigen: not known. This sample was included in a study of early T cells in non-severe SARS-CoV-2 infection. For the study at large: Alpha and beta chains were unpaired, from unsorted whole-blood bulk RNA. Regarding the study as a whole: Matching results from VDJdb favored anti-spike CD8 responses, leaving private and CD4 specificities undetected.

The TCR library protocol attached unique molecular identifiers to the individual cDNA molecules. TCRdb itself ran the 5' RACE reads through MiXCR, one entry per CDR3 protein. This table has roughly 66,000 distinct CDR3 sequences, approximately 8.3% appearing once. Trimming removed 3 bases from V and 2 bases from J, with 7 bases in between. The CDR3 is 13 amino acids. In germline, CDR1 is LGHNT, CDR2 FRNRAP. The TCR originated in an adult who was a healthcare worker with PCR-confirmed SARS-CoV-2 infection or an uninfected control (not recorded which). V usage is TRBV12-5 and J usage is TRBJ2-5, with D hard to call. The sample consisted of whole blood. In nucleotides, the CDR3 is TGTGCTAGTGGTTTACCGGGTCAAGAGACCCAGTACTTC. This sequence encodes CASGLPGQETQYF. The variable domain in full, with the rest retrieved from reference TRBV12-5 and TRBJ2-5, is DARVTQTPRHKVTEMGQEVTMRCQPILGHNTVFWYRQTMMQGLELLAYFRNRAPLDDSGMPKDRFSAEMPDATLATLKIQPSEPRDSAVYFCASGLPGQETQYFGPGTRLLVL.